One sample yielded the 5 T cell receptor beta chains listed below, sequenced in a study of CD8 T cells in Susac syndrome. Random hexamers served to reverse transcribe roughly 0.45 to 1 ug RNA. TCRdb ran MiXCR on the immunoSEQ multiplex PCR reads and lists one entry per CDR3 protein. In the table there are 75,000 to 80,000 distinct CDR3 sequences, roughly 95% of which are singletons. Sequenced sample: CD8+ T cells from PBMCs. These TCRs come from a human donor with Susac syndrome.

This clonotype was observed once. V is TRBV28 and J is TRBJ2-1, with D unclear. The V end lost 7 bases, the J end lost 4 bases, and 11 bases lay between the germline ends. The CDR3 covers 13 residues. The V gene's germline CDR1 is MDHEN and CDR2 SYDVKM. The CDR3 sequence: CASNGLSYNEQFF. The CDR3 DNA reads TGTGCCAGCAACGGGCTATCGTACAATGAGCAGTTCTTC.

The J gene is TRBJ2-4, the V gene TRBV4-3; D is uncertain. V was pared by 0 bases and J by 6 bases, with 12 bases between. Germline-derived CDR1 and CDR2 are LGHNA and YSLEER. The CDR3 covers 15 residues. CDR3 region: CASSQDLIGLNIQYF. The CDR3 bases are TGCGCCAGCAGCCAAGATCTGATAGGGTTAAACATTCAGTACTTC.

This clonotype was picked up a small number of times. CDR3 sequence (DNA): TGTGCCAGCAGTGACGGCGGGGGCACAGATACGCAGTATTTT. It encodes CASSDGGGTDTQYF. V usage is TRBV6-4 and J usage is TRBJ2-3; the D gene is possibly TRBD2 (6 bases). Germline V gene sequence: CDR1 MRHNA, CDR2 SNTAGT. The CDR3 has 14 amino acids. The V end lost 2 bases, the J end lost 1 base, and 7 bases lay between the germline ends.

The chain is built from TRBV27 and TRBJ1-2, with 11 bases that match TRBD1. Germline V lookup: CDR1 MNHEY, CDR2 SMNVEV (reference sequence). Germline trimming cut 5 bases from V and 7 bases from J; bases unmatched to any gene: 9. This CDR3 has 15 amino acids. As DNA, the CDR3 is TGTGCCAGCAGTGCACCGGGACAGGGGGTAGTTGGCTACACCTTC. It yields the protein CASSAPGQGVVGYTF.

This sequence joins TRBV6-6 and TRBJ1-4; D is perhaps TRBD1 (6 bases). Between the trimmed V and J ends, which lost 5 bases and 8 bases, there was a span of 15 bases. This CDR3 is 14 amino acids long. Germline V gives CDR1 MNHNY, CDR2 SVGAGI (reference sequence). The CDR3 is CASSPSGAREKLFF. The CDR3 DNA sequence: TGTGCCAGCAGTCCGTCGGGGGCAAGGGAAAAACTGTTTTTT.